The present entry profiles one T cell receptor beta chain with its context. The antigen remains undetermined. Through Arm-PCR of CDR3 regions and iRepertoire HTBI primers, TCR beta libraries were built. Authors' processing steps: Gene usage covered 62 TRBV and 11 to 15 TRBJ segments. A single record per CDR3 protein comes from TCRdb applying MiXCR to the multiplex PCR reads. TCRdb, not the original authors, processed these V and J calls. The table has about 470,000 distinct CDR3 sequences, around 15% seen once. The sample originates from a study of regulatory T cells in long-lasting Graves disease. Findings and limits, study-wide: The researchers studied only peripheral blood, not thyroid tissue.

Time point here: newly diagnosed GD, antithyroid drugs for less than 3 months. The TCR library used RNA extracted from PBMCs. The V and J ends lost 1 base and 0 bases respectively, with 7 bases between them. The CDR3 length is 14 residues. Germline V lookup: CDR1 MNHEY, CDR2 SMNVEV (reference sequence). Another study also made use of these data, one on T cells in Graves' hyperthyroidism and ophthalmopathy. This second report adds: Graves' hyperthyroidism showing no ophthalmopathy progression within 18 months was considered stable. Initially, a first-round RT-PCR of the TCR CDR3 employed the HTBI primer set.

V usage is TRBV27 and J usage is TRBJ2-7; D is undetermined. This receptor was taken from a man aged 35 to 55 with Graves disease. The source material was peripheral blood mononuclear cells (PBMCs), sampled at new diagnosis, from a patient treated with antithyroid drugs. Written as DNA, the CDR3 is TGTGCCAGCAGTTTATACCGAACCTCCTACGAGCAGTACTTC. Amino acid sequence: CASSLYRTSYEQYF.